This T cell receptor beta chain was sequenced during a study of cytomegalovirus exposure and HLA in healthy donors. In the study overall: Earlier, 95 million to 120 million unique TCR beta sequences were recovered from about 200 million T cells by an analysis. Study-level results: Later work associated more than 15,000 TCR beta sequences with HLA alleles at 0.05 false discovery rate.

The PCR contained 60 Vbeta and 13 Jbeta primers. Profiled with immunoSEQ multiplex PCR; TCRdb holds only in-frame clones, not every one. The repertoire holds about 190,000 clones, with 65% to 85% as singletons. In germline, CDR1 is SNHLY, CDR2 FYNNEI. V was shortened by 11 bases and J by 7 bases, with 14 bases between the two germline ends. The CDR3 is made up of 12 amino acids. Concerning this clone itself: Its antigen is unknown.

The sequence derives from a woman under 40 in good health and CMV-seropositive. The chain combines TRBV2 with TRBJ1-4; D possibly corresponds to TRBD1 (6 bases). Material: PBMCs. CDR3 region: CASKGGSEKLFF. The CDR3 bases are TGTGCCTCGAAGGGGGGGAGTGAAAAACTGTTTTTT.